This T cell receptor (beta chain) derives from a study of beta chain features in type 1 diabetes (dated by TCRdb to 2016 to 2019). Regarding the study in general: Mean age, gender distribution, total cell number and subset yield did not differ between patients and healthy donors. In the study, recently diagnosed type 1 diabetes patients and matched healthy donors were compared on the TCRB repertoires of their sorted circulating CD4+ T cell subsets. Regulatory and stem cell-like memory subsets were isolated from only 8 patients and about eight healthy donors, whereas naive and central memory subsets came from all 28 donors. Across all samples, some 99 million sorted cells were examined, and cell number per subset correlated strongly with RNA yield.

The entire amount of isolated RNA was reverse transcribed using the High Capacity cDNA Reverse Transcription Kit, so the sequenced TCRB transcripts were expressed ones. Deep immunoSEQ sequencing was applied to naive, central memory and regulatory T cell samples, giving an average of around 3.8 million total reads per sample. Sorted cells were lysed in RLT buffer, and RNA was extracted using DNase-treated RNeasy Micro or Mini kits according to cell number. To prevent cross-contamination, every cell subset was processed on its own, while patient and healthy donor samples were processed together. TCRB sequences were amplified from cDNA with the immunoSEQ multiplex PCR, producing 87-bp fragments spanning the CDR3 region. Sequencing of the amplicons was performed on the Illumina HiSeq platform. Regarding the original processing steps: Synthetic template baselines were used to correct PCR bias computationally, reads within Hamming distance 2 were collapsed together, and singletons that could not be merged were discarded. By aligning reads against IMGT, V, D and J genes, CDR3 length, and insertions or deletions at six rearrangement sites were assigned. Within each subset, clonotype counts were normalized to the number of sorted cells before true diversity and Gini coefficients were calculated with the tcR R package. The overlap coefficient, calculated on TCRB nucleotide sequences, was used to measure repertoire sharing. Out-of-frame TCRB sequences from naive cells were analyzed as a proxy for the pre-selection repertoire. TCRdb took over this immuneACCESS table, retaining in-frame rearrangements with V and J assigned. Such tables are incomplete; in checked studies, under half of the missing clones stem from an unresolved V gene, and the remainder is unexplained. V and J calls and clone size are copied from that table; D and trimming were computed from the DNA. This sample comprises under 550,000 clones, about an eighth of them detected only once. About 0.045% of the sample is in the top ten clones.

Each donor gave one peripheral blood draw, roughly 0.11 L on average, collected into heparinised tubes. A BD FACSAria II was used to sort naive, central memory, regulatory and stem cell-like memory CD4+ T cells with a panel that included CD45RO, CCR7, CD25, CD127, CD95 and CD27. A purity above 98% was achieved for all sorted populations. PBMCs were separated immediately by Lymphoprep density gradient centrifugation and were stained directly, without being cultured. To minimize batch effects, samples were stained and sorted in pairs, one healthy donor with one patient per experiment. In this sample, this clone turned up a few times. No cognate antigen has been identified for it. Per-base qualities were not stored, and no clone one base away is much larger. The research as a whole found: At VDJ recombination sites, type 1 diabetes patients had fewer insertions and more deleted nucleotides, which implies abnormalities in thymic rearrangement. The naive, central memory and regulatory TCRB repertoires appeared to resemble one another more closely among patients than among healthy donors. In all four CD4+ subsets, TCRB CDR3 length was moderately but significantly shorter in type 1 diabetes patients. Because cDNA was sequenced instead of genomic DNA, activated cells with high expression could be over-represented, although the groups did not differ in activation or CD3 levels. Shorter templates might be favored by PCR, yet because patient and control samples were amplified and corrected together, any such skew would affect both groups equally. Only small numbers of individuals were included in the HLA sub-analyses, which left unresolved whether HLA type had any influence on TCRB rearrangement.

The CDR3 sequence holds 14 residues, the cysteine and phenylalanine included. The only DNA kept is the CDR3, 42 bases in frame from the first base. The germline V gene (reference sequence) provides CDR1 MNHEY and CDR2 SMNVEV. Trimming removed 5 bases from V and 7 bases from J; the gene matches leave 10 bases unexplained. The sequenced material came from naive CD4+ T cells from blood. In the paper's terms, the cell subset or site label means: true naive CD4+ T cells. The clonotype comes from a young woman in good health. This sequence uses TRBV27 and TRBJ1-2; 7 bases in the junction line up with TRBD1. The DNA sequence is TGTGCCAGCAGTCCTAGACAGGGCGTCTCTGGCTACACCTTC. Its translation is CASSPRQGVSGYTF.